The 20 T cell receptor beta chains below were found in one sample sequenced in a study of blood T cell repertoires in COVID-19. Generated by immunoSEQ multiplex PCR, the TCRdb table keeps only in-frame clones and is missing some. The sample includes approximately 470,000 clones, 80% to 90% of them seen just once. Sequenced input: peripheral blood. These receptors were obtained from a human donor in a cohort sampled during active COVID-19.

The chain uses TRBV11-2 and TRBJ2-5; TRBD2 matches 8 bases. V lost 5 bases to trimming and J lost 2 bases; unmatched junction nucleotides: 7. The CDR3 spans 15 residues. CDR1 and CDR2 (germline): SGHAT, FQNNGV. The CDR3 loop is CASSTGTRGQETQYF. As DNA, the CDR3 is TGTGCCAGCAGCACCGGGACTAGAGGACAAGAGACCCAGTACTTC.

The chain is built from TRBV7-3 and TRBJ2-1; the match to TRBD1 covers 7 bases. Germline loops: CDR1 SGHTA, CDR2 FQGTGA. Trimming took 1 base from V and 2 from J; bases not matched to a gene: 2. The CDR3 totals 15 residues. The CDR3 coding sequence is TGTGCCAGCAGCTTAATAACAGGGGCCTACAATGAGCAGTTCTTC. The encoded protein is CASSLITGAYNEQFF.

The chain employs TRBV19 and TRBJ2-1; TRBD2 agrees at 10 bases. There are 14 residues in the CDR3. Unmatched junction bases numbered 3, after V lost 2 bases and J lost 8 bases. Germline V CDR1 and CDR2: LNHDA, SQIVND (reference sequence). CDR3 residues: CASSITSGNDEQFF. CDR3 in DNA: TGTGCCAGTAGTATAACTAGCGGGAATGATGAGCAGTTCTTC.

The chain is built from TRBV20-1 and TRBJ2-5; D is undetermined. Germline V gene lookup returns CDR1 DFQATT and CDR2 SNEGSKA (reference sequence). This CDR3 contains 14 residues. V gave up 3 bases and J gave up 1 base, with 12 bases separating them. CDR3 DNA: TGCAGTGCTAGTAAGGCAGGTACCCAAGAGACCCAGTACTTC. Protein: CSASKAGTQETQYF.

The gene calls are TRBV5-4 and TRBJ1-1, with D perhaps matching TRBD1 (5 bases). CDR3 size: 15 residues. Deletions cut 1 base from V and 1 base from J, with 11 bases between. From germline, CDR1 is SGHNT and CDR2 YYREEE (reference sequence). The CDR3, as DNA: TGTGCCAGCAGCTTGCCAATCGGGGGGAACACTGAAGCTTTCTTT. This translates into CASSLPIGGNTEAFF.

The chain couples TRBV6-7 to TRBJ1-1; TRBD1 matches 7 bases. TRBV6-7 is designated an ORF whose function remains uncertain. The length of the CDR3 is 14 residues. J was trimmed by 1 base and V by 4 bases; bases with no gene match: 3. In DNA form, the CDR3 reads TGTGCCAGCAGTTGCAACAGGGGGAACACTGAAGCTTTCTTT. It is translated as CASSCNRGNTEAFF.

The gene calls are TRBV9 and TRBJ2-1; TRBD1 agrees at 7 bases. The CDR3 length is 13 residues. Germline-derived CDR1 and CDR2 are SGDLS and YYNGEE. Trimming took 0 bases from V and 8 from J; bases not matched to a gene: 2. CDR3 amino acids: CASSVGGGDEQFF. CDR3 bases: TGTGCCAGCAGCGTAGGAGGGGGCGATGAGCAGTTCTTC.

The V call is TRBV19, the J call TRBJ2-2; TRBD1 agrees at 10 bases. V dropped 7 bases and J dropped 4; count of bases not matched to a gene: 3. The germline CDR1 and CDR2 sequences are LNHDA and SQIVND (reference sequence). The CDR3 contains 14 residues. The CDR3 loop reads CASKRQGATGELFF. The CDR3 coding sequence is TGTGCCAGTAAAAGACAGGGGGCCACCGGGGAGCTGTTTTTT.

Only a few counts were recorded for this clone. The chain joins TRBV2 to TRBJ2-7, with D maybe TRBD2 (6 bases). The CDR3 sequence is 13 residues long. CDR1 is SNHLY, CDR2 FYNNEI, per germline. V was cut by 6 bases and J by 0 bases, with 9 bases left in between. CDR3 amino acids: CASREGSSYEQYF. CDR3 nucleotides: TGTGCCAGCAGGGAGGGGAGCTCCTACGAGCAGTACTTC.

This clone came up once. V and J are TRBV6-5 and TRBJ1-1; 7 bases are a match to TRBD1. Germline V gives CDR1 MNHEY, CDR2 SVGAGI. CDR3 size: 14 residues. Germline trimming cut 10 bases from V and 1 base from J; bases unmatched to any gene: 9. CDR3 nucleotides: TGTGCCACCGAACCCGGGACAGCGAACACTGAAGCTTTCTTT. Protein sequence: CATEPGTANTEAFF.

This chain joins TRBV5-1 and TRBJ2-7; TRBD1 matches at 7 bases. With 2 bases clipped from V and 4 bases from J, the junction kept 3 bases outside the gene matches. The CDR3 runs 13 residues. Germline CDR1 reads SGHRS; CDR2 reads YFSETQ. This CDR3 reads CASSLGQVYEQYF. The CDR3 nucleotides read TGCGCCAGCAGCTTAGGACAGGTGTACGAGCAGTACTTC.

The chain has TRBV19 and TRBJ1-2, with D uncertain. V was trimmed by 7 bases and J by 3 bases, leaving 12 bases between them. Germline V gives CDR1 LNHDA, CDR2 SQIVND (reference sequence). The CDR3 totals 13 residues. The CDR3 sequence: CASTTARDYGYTF. The CDR3 coding sequence is TGTGCCAGTACGACCGCCCGGGACTATGGCTACACCTTC.

With respect to this clone: Distinct nucleotide sequences in the sample also encode this CDR3. The genes are TRBV3-1 (or the pseudogene TRBV3-2) and TRBJ2-1, with 7 bases lining up with TRBD2. Germline lookup yields CDR1 LGHDT and CDR2 YNNKEL (reference sequence). V shed 3 bases, J shed 4 bases, and the junction held 0 bases outside the gene matches. The CDR3 is 13 residues long. Here the CDR3 reads CASSQRGYNEQFF. In nucleotides, the CDR3 is TGTGCCAGCAGCCAGCGGGGGTACAATGAGCAGTTCTTC.

As for this clone: Within the sample, other DNA sequences also encode this same CDR3. The gene calls are TRBV19 and TRBJ1-1; 7 bases fit TRBD1. This CDR3 contains 13 residues. Germline V lookup: CDR1 LNHDA, CDR2 SQIVND (reference sequence). V gave up 6 bases and J gave up 1 base; unmatched junction bases: 2. The CDR3 sequence is CASSRQGNTEAFF. As DNA, the CDR3 is TGTGCCAGTAGCAGACAGGGGAACACTGAAGCTTTCTTT. Variable domain in full (rest from reference TRBV19 and TRBJ1-1): DGGITQSPKYLFRKEGQNVTLSCEQNLNHDAMYWYRQDPGQGLRLIYYSQIVNDFQKGDIAEGYSVSREKKESFPLTVTSAQKNPTAFYLCASSRQGNTEAFFGQGTRLTVV.

This chain joins TRBV30 and TRBJ1-1, with D possibly being TRBD1 (5 bases). V lost 4 bases, J lost 4 bases, and 10 bases lay in between. In germline, CDR1 is GTSNPN, CDR2 SVGIG (reference sequence). The CDR3 is made up of 12 amino acids. The CDR3 here is CAWTGGSTEAFF. The CDR3 region has the DNA TGTGCCTGGACCGGGGGGTCCACTGAAGCTTTCTTT.

This clone has only one observation. The chain links TRBV9 to TRBJ1-1; 7 nucleotides agree with TRBD1. The germline V gene has CDR1 SGDLS and CDR2 YYNGEE. The CDR3 sequence is 16 residues long. The junction had 5 bases not matched to a gene; V was cut back by 0 bases and J by 0 bases. CDR3 nucleotides: TGTGCCAGCAGCGTAGTGGGACAGCCCATGAACACTGAAGCTTTCTTT. Its protein product is CASSVVGQPMNTEAFF.

The chain uses TRBV27 and TRBJ2-5; 10 nucleotides align to TRBD2. With 4 bases clipped from V and 2 bases from J, the junction kept 7 bases outside the gene matches. Per germline, CDR1 MNHEY and CDR2 SMNVEV (reference sequence). The CDR3 extends over 16 amino acids. CDR3 sequence (DNA): TGTGCCAGCAGTTCCCAGACTAGCGGGCTTCAAGAGACCCAGTACTTC. Encoded protein: CASSSQTSGLQETQYF.

The rearrangement uses TRBV7-2 and TRBJ1-3; 8 nucleotides match TRBD1. The CDR3 has 17 amino acids. CDR1 and CDR2 (germline): SGHTA, FQGNSA. The ends lost 2 bases at V and 0 bases at J; junction bases unmatched: 6. The CDR3 reads CASSLRQGQFSGNTIYF. CDR3 coding DNA: TGTGCCAGCAGCTTAAGACAGGGGCAATTCTCTGGAAACACCATATATTTT.

There are a few counts of this clone. This chain connects TRBV5-1 to TRBJ2-1; 7 bases align to TRBD2. This CDR3 has 17 amino acids. The germline V gene has CDR1 SGHRS and CDR2 YFSETQ. Germline trimming cut 4 bases from V and 1 base from J; bases unmatched to any gene: 11. CDR3 nucleotide sequence: TGCGCCAGCAGCCCGACTTACGGGAGGTCGTCCTACAATGAGCAGTTCTTC. Translated, it gives CASSPTYGRSSYNEQFF.

Concerning this clone itself: This same CDR3 is encoded by further DNA sequences in the sample. The rearrangement joins TRBV5-1 to TRBJ2-5, with a weak D call TRBD1 (6 bases). The CDR3 spans 14 residues. Trimming pared 0 bases from V and 5 bases from J, leaving 11 bases between. Germline loops: CDR1 SGHRS, CDR2 YFSETQ. The CDR3 bases are TGCGCCAGCAGCTTGGGACAGGTCGGGGAGACCCAGTACTTC. The encoded protein is CASSLGQVGETQYF.